Listed here are 19 T cell receptor beta chains from one sample, sequenced in a study of T cell changes during pregnancy in multiple sclerosis (dated by TCRdb to between 2019 and 2020). Library preparation was by the immunoSEQ multiplex PCR assay. The table comes from immuneACCESS by way of TCRdb, which keeps in-frame sequences with V and J called. Part of the clones is missing from these tables; in studies checked, under half for an unresolved V gene and the rest for unknown reasons. Within this sample are about 59,000 clones, with around nine tenths of them counted one time only. Clones ranked in the top ten supply just over 0.85% of the sample. The specimen comprised peripheral blood, sampled before pregnancy. Receptors originate from a female donor with multiple sclerosis, enrolled in a pregnancy study.

The chain carries TRBV4-3 and TRBJ1-1; no clear D gene. The CDR3 extends over 14 amino acids. Germline V lookup: CDR1 LGHNA, CDR2 YSLEER. Between the trimmed V and J ends, which lost 6 bases and 0 bases, there was a span of 11 bases. The CDR3 spells CASSLADMNTEAFF. The CDR3 nucleotides read TGCGCCAGCAGTCTAGCTGACATGAACACTGAAGCTTTCTTT.

The rearrangement joins TRBV7-3 to TRBJ2-1; 8 nucleotides agree with TRBD2. The CDR3 totals 13 residues. V trimming: 5 bases; J trimming: 9 bases; junction bases outside the gene matches: 6. CDR1 is SGHTA and CDR2 is FQGTGA in the germline V gene. This CDR3 is CASSPRGVSEQFF. The CDR3 DNA sequence: TGTGCCAGCAGCCCGCGGGGGGTTAGTGAGCAGTTCTTC.

CDR3 nucleotide sequence: TGTGCCAGCAGCGTAGGGGGACAGACCACCGGGGAGCTGTTTTTT. This gives the protein CASSVGGQTTGELFF. The V call is TRBV9, the J call TRBJ2-2, with 7 bases that match TRBD1. This CDR3 spans 15 amino acids. J lost 4 bases, V lost 0 bases, and 3 bases had no gene match. Germline V gene sequence: CDR1 SGDLS, CDR2 YYNGEE.

This chain joins TRBV10-3 and TRBJ2-3; perhaps TRBD2 as D (6 bases). This CDR3 region has 16 residues. Germline assignment: CDR1 ENHRY and CDR2 SYGVKD. Trimming took 1 base from V and 2 from J, leaving 13 bases between them. The CDR3 sequence: CAISEWGAGYTDTQYF. CDR3 coding DNA: TGTGCCATCAGTGAGTGGGGAGCGGGTTACACAGATACGCAGTATTTT.

The genes are TRBV7-2 and TRBJ1-2, with 8 bases aligning to TRBD1. The V gene's germline CDR1 is SGHTA and CDR2 FQGNSA. The CDR3 totals 13 residues. Germline trimming cut 5 bases from V and 3 bases from J; bases unmatched to any gene: 2. The CDR3 loop reads CASSPTGDYGYTF. The CDR3 nucleotides read TGTGCCAGCAGCCCGACAGGGGACTATGGCTACACCTTC.

The rearrangement links TRBV5-4 to TRBJ1-4, with 8 bases matching TRBD1. The CDR3 sequence is 15 residues long. Germline V gives CDR1 SGHNT, CDR2 YYREEE (reference sequence). Trimming at V came to 2 bases and at J to 8 bases, leaving 8 bases not matched to a gene. The chain's CDR3 is CASSFQGARAEKLFF. Written as DNA, the CDR3 is TGTGCCAGCAGCTTTCAGGGGGCGCGGGCGGAAAAACTGTTTTTT.

The chain combines TRBV2 with TRBJ2-7, with TRBD2 matching over 7 bases. From germline, CDR1 is SNHLY and CDR2 FYNNEI. This CDR3 region has 16 residues. J lost 0 bases, V lost 5 bases, and 10 bases had no gene match. The CDR3 sequence is CASSTPGGTASYEQYF. The CDR3 coding sequence is TGTGCCAGCAGTACTCCCGGGGGGACGGCCTCCTACGAGCAGTACTTC.

Comments on this clone: The junction shows a germline mismatch at one end, possibly a read error. V is TRBV9 and J is TRBJ2-3; TRBD2 agrees at 10 bases. Germline assignment: CDR1 SGDLS and CDR2 YYNGEE. The CDR3 contains 17 residues. Here the CDR3 DNA reads TGTGCCAGCAGCGTAGGTTGGGAGCGGGGGGGCACGGATACGCAGTATTTT. Amino acids: CASSVGWERGGTDTQYF.

V is TRBV4-3 and J is TRBJ2-2; D might be TRBD1 (5 bases). Deletions cut 1 base from V and 5 bases from J, with 14 bases between. Looked up from germline, CDR1 is LGHNA and CDR2 is YSLEER. The CDR3 sequence is 16 residues long. CDR3 residues: CASSQGRQGRTGELFF. Here the CDR3 DNA reads TGCGCCAGCAGCCAAGGGCGGCAGGGTCGTACCGGGGAGCTGTTTTTT.

The chain employs TRBV5-4 and TRBJ1-2, with 8 bases identical to TRBD1. The V segment lost 4 bases and the J segment 6 bases; nucleotides outside the gene matches: 8. The CDR3 sequence is 14 residues long. Germline CDR1 and CDR2: SGHNT and YYREEE (reference sequence). The CDR3: CASSLRQGANGYTF. DNA of the CDR3: TGTGCCAGCAGCCTAAGGCAGGGGGCGAATGGCTACACCTTC.

The chain carries TRBV7-2 and TRBJ2-5; TRBD2 might be the D (6 bases). The V gene lost 1 base and the J gene lost 4 bases, with 16 bases spanning the gap. Germline lookup yields CDR1 SGHTA and CDR2 FQGNSA. The CDR3 is 16 amino acids. The CDR3 coding sequence is TGTGCCAGCAGCTTAGGCATGGCGGGACCCTCAGAGACCCAGTACTTC. Amino acid sequence: CASSLGMAGPSETQYF. The whole variable domain, remainder taken from reference TRBV7-2 and TRBJ2-5, is GAGVSQSPSNKVTEKGKDVELRCDPISGHTALYWYRQSLGQGLEFLIYFQGNSAPDKSGLPSDRFSAERTGGSVSTLTIQRTQQEDSAVYLCASSLGMAGPSETQYFGPGTRLLVL.

The rearrangement uses TRBV9 and TRBJ2-5, with 10 bases identical to TRBD2. Germline V gives CDR1 SGDLS, CDR2 YYNGEE. Losses at the gene ends were 4 bases for V and 5 bases for J; bases not matched to a gene: 17. The CDR3 totals 18 residues. The DNA for the CDR3 is TGTGCCAGCAGCCCTACGCTAGCGGGGGAGAGTTGGTGGGAGACCCAGTACTTC. Its protein is CASSPTLAGESWWETQYF.

The chain has TRBV27 and TRBJ2-1, with 8 bases identical to TRBD2. The germline V gene encodes CDR1 MNHEY and CDR2 SMNVEV (reference sequence). The J segment lost 7 bases and the V segment lost 7 bases, leaving 12 bases of the junction unmatched. This CDR3 has 15 residues. The CDR3 protein is CASTPGGAGFNEQFF. As DNA, the CDR3 is TGTGCCAGCACCCCCGGGGGGGCCGGTTTTAATGAGCAGTTCTTC.

The gene calls are TRBV5-6 and TRBJ2-7; 9 nucleotides agree with TRBD2. J lost 7 bases, V lost 0 bases, and 8 bases had no gene match. The CDR3 is 15 residues long. Germline loops: CDR1 SGHDT, CDR2 YYEEEE. Here the CDR3 DNA reads TGTGCCAGCAGCTTGGCCGAACTAGCGGGTTGGGAGCAGTACTTC. It specifies CASSLAELAGWEQYF. Variable domain in full (rest from reference TRBV5-6 and TRBJ2-7): DAGVTQSPTHLIKTRGQQVTLRCSPKSGHDTVSWYQQALGQGPQFIFQYYEEEERQRGNFPDRFSGHQFPNYSSELNVNALLLGDSALYLCASSLAELAGWEQYFGPGTRLTVT.

This clone showed up just once. The chain joins TRBV2 to TRBJ2-2; 8 bases agree with TRBD1. The CDR3 totals 14 residues. The J segment lost 2 bases and the V segment lost 5 bases, leaving 1 base of the junction unmatched. Germline V gene sequence: CDR1 SNHLY, CDR2 FYNNEI. DNA of the CDR3: TGTGCCAGCAGTTCAGGGGGCAACACCGGGGAGCTGTTTTTT. Its protein is CASSSGGNTGELFF.

J is TRBJ1-3 and V is TRBV19; no definite D call. Germline lookup yields CDR1 LNHDA and CDR2 SQIVND (reference sequence). V lost 1 base, J lost 0 bases, and 19 bases lay in between. There are 19 residues in the CDR3. The CDR3, as DNA: TGTGCCAGTAGTATAGCGCGGGGAAGTCTACCCTTCTCTGGAAACACCATATATTTT. Protein sequence: CASSIARGSLPFSGNTIYF.

The rearrangement links TRBV29-1 to TRBJ2-7; 10 bases agree with TRBD1. Trimming took 7 bases from V and 5 from J; bases not matched to a gene: 11. Germline V gene lookup returns CDR1 SQVTM and CDR2 ANQGSEA. The CDR3 is 14 amino acids. The CDR3: CSAGIGQGVDEQYF. The CDR3 nucleotides read TGCAGCGCAGGTATTGGACAGGGGGTAGACGAGCAGTACTTC.

The chain's CDR3 is CASSLTGSGNTIYF. The CDR3 nucleotides read TGTGCCAGCAGCTTGACAGGTTCTGGAAACACCATATATTTT. The rearrangement links TRBV9 to TRBJ1-3, with TRBD1 as a possible D gene (6 bases). This CDR3 spans 14 amino acids. Between the trimmed V and J ends, which lost 4 bases and 1 base, there was a span of 9 bases. In germline, CDR1 is SGDLS, CDR2 YYNGEE.

The chain links TRBV4-2 to TRBJ2-2; D gene ambiguous. The CDR3 consists of 16 residues. Germline assignment: CDR1 LGHNA and CDR2 YNFKEQ. With 1 base removed from V and 3 bases from J, the gap between germline ends came to 12 bases. CDR3 amino acids: CASSQGPLTYTGELFF. The CDR3 DNA reads as TGTGCCAGCAGCCAAGGCCCTCTCACTTACACCGGGGAGCTGTTTTTT.